This record looks at one TCR beta chain sequence and its context. V dropped 6 bases and J dropped 3; count of bases not matched to a gene: 10. The CDR3 totals 15 residues. CDR1 is SGDLS and CDR2 is YYNGEE in the germline V gene. These data come from a study of blood T cell repertoires in COVID-19. Study information: There were acute and convalescent COVID-19 samples, and they came from the United States, Italy and Spain.

Using immunoSEQ multiplex PCR, the repertoire was profiled, and TCRdb retains in-frame clones only, with some absent. The table records approximately 210,000 clones, 88% of them present only once. V and J are TRBV9 and TRBJ1-2, with 8 bases matching TRBD1. The sample taken for sequencing was PBMCs or T cells enriched from blood (not recorded which). This TCR derives from a woman aged 45 to 65 with acute COVID-19. This chain's CDR3 is CASNQGRTGYYGYTF. The CDR3 DNA sequence: TGTGCCAGCAATCAAGGAAGGACAGGGTACTATGGCTACACCTTC.